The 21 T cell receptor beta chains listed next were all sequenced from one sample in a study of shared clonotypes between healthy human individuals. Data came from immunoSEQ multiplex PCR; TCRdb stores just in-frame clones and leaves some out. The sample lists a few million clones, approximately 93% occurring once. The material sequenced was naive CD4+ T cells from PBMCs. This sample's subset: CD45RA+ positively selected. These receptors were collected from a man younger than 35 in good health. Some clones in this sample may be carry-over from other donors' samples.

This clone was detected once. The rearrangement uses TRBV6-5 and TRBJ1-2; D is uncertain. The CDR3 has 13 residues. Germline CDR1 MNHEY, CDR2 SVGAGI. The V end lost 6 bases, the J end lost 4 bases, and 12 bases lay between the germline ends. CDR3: CASRPRFSYGYTF. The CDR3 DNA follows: TGTGCCAGCAGGCCCCGTTTCTCCTATGGCTACACCTTC.

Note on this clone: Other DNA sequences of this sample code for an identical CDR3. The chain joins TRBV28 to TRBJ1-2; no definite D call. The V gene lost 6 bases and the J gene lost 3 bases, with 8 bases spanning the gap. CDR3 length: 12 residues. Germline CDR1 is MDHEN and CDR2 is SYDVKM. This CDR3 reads CASSPLDYGYTF. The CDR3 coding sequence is TGTGCCAGCAGCCCCTTGGACTATGGCTACACCTTC.

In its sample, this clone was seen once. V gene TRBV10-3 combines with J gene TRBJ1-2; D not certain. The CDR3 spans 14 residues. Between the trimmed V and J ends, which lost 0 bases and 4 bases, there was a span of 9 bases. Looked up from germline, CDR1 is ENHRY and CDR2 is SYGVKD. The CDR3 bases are TGTGCCATCAGTGAGTCGGTTAGTGTCTATGGCTACACCTTC. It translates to CAISESVSVYGYTF.

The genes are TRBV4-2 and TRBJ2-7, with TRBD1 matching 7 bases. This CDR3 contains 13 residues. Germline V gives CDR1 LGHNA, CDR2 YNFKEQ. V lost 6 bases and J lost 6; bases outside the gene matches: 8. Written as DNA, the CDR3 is TGTGCCAGCAGTTTGGAACAGGGGTCCGAGCAGTACTTC. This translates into CASSLEQGSEQYF.

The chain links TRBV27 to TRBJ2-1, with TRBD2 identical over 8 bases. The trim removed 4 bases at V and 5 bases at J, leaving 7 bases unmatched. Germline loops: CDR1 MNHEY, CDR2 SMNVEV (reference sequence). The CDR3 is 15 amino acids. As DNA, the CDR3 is TGTGCCAGCAGTTCGAGCCTAGCGGGCCACAATGAGCAGTTCTTC. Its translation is CASSSSLAGHNEQFF.

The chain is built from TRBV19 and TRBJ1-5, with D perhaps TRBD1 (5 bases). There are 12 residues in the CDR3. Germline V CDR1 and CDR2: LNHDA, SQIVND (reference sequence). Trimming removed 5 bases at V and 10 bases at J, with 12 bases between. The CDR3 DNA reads TGTGCCAGTAGTGGGACGGTGGGCCCCCAGCATTTT. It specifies CASSGTVGPQHF.

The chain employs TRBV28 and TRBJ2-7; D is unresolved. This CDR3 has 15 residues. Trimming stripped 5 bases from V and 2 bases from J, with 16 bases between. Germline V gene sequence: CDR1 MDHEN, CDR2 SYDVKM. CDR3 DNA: TGTGCCAGCAGTGTTTGGTCGAAGGTAACCTACGAGCAGTACTTC. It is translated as CASSVWSKVTYEQYF.

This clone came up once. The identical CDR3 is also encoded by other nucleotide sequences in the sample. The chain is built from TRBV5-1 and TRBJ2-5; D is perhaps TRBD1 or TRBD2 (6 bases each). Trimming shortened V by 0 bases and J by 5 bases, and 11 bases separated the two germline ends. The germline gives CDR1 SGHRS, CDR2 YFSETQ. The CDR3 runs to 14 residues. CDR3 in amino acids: CASSLAGAGETQYF. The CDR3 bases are TGCGCCAGCAGCTTGGCGGGGGCGGGGGAGACCCAGTACTTC.

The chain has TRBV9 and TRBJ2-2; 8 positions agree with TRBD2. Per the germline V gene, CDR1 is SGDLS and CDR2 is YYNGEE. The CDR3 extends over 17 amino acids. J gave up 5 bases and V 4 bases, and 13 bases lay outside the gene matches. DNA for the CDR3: TGTGCCAGCAGCCCTCGGGGGGGGAGGGCCACTACCGGGGAGCTGTTTTTT. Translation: CASSPRGGRATTGELFF.

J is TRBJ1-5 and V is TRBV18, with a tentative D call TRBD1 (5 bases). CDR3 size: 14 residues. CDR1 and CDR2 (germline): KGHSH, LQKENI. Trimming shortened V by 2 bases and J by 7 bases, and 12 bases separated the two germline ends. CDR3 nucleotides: TGTGCCAGCTCACCAGGACAACCGAGGCAGCCCCAGCATTTT. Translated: CASSPGQPRQPQHF.

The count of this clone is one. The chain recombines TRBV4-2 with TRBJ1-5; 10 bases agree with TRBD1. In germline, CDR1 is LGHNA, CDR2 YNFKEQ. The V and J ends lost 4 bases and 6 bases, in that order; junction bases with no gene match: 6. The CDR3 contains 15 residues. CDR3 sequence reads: CASSPRDRGGQPQHF. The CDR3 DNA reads TGTGCCAGCAGCCCCCGGGACAGGGGAGGTCAGCCCCAGCATTTT.

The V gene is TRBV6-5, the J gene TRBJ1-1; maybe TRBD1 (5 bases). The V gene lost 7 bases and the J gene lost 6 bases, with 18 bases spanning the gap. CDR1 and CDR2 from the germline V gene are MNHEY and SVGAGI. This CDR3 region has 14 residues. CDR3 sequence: CASIDGGVSPEAFF. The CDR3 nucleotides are TGTGCCAGCATTGACGGGGGTGTAAGTCCTGAAGCTTTCTTT.

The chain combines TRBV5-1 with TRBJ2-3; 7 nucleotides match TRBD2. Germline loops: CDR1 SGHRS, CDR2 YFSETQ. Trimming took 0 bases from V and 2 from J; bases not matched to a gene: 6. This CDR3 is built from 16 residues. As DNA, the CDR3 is TGCGCCAGCAGCTTGGTCCCCGGGGGGATCACAGATACGCAGTATTTT. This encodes CASSLVPGGITDTQYF. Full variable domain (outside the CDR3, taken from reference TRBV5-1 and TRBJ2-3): KAGVTQTPRYLIKTRGQQVTLSCSPISGHRSVSWYQQTPGQGLQFLFEYFSETQRNKGNFPGRFSGRQFSNSRSEMNVSTLELGDSALYLCASSLVPGGITDTQYFGPGTRLTVL.

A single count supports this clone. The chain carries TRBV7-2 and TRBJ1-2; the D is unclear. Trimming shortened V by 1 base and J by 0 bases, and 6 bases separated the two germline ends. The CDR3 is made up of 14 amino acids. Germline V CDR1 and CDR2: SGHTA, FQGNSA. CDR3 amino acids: CASSLVPANYGYTF. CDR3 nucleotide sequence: TGTGCCAGCAGCTTAGTACCAGCTAACTATGGCTACACCTTC.

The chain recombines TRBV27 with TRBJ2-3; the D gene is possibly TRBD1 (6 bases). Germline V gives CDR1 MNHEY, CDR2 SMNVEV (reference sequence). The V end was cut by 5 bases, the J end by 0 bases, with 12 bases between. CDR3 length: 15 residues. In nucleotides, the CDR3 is TGTGCCAGCAGTCCCTGGGGGCAGAGCACAGATACGCAGTATTTT. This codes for CASSPWGQSTDTQYF.

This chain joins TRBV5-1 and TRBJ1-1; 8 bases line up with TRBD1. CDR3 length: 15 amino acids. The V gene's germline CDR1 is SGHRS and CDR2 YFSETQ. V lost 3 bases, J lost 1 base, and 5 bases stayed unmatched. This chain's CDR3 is CASSWTGFGNTEAFF. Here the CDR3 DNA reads TGCGCCAGCAGCTGGACAGGGTTTGGGAACACTGAAGCTTTCTTT.

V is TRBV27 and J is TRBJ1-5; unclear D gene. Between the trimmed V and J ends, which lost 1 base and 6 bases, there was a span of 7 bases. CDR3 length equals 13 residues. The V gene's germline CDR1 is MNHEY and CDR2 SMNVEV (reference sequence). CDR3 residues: CASSLFRGQPQHF. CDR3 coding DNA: TGTGCCAGCAGTTTATTCCGCGGTCAGCCCCAGCATTTT.

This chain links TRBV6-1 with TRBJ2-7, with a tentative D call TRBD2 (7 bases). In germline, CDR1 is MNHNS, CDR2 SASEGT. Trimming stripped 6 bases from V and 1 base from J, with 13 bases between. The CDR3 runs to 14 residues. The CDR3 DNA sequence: TGTGCCAGCAGGAGGGGGGGGCAGTCCTACGAGCAGTACTTC. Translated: CASRRGGQSYEQYF.

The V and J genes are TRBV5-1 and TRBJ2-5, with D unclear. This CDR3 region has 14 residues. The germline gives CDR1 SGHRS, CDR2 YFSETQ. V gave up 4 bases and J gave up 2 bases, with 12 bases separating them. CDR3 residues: CASSRGAGQETQYF. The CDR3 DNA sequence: TGCGCCAGCAGCCGCGGAGCTGGACAAGAGACCCAGTACTTC.

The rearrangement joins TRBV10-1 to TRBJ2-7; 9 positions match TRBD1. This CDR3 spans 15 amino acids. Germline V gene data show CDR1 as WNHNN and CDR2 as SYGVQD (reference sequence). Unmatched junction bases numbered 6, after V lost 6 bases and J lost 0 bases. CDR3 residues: CASRPGTGCSYEQYF. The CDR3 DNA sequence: TGCGCCAGCAGACCCGGGACAGGGTGCTCCTACGAGCAGTACTTC.

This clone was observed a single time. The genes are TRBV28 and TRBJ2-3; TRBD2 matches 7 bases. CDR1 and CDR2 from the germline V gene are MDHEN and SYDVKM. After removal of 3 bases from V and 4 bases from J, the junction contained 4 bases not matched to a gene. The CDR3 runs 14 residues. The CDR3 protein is CASSFAGDSDTQYF. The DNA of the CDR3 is TGTGCCAGCAGTTTCGCGGGAGACTCAGATACGCAGTATTTT.